Listed below are T cell receptor beta chains from one sample, sequenced in a study of shared clonotypes between healthy human individuals. The method was immunoSEQ multiplex PCR; TCRdb's version includes in-frame clones alone and lacks a portion of them. The sample records 600,000 to 750,000 clones, 55% to 75% being singletons. Sequencing was done on a sample of memory CD4+ T cells sorted from blood. The receptors stem from a woman in her twenties or thirties in good health. The CDR3 runs from the conserved cysteine through the conserved F or W. A D gene is named only where the DNA matches it firmly. The size of a clone is reported for some rows only, either as once, few or many, or as a class for expanded clones.

D gene	clone size	J gene	V gene	CDR3 DNA	CDR3 protein
-	many	TRBJ2-5	TRBV20-1	TGCAGTGCTAAGCGGGAAGAGACCCAGTACTTC	CSAKREETQYF
TRBD2	-	TRBJ2-3	TRBV5-1	TGCGCCAGCAGCTTAGGGACTAGCGGGGTCGGTACGCAGTATTTT	CASSLGTSGVGTQYF
-	-	TRBJ1-5	TRBV7-7	TGTGCCAGCAGCCGGGGGAGGAAATTTAGCAATCAGCCCCAGCATTTT	CASSRGRKFSNQPQHF
-	-	TRBJ2-7	TRBV5-1	TGCGCCAGCAGCTTGCCCAGCGGCGAGTCCTACGAGCAGTACTTC	CASSLPSGESYEQYF
-	-	TRBJ2-7	TRBV30	TGTGCCTGGAGTATAAGTCTCGAGCAGTACTTC	CAWSISLEQYF
-	-	TRBJ1-2	TRBV19	TGTGCCAGTAGTATCAACGCGGAGAATGCCTATGGCTACACCTTC	CASSINAENAYGYTF
TRBD2	-	TRBJ2-7	TRBV7-9	TGTGCCAGCAGCATTCCGGGACTAGCGTACGAGCAGTACTTC	CASSIPGLAYEQYF
-	once	TRBJ2-1	TRBV6-6	TGTGCCACTGGACCGAACTCCTACAATGAGCAGTTCTTC	CATGPNSYNEQFF
-	few	TRBJ1-5	TRBV28	TGTGCCAGCAATAAAGCAGGGACTAGCAATCAGCCCCAGCATTTT	CASNKAGTSNQPQHF
-	few	TRBJ2-3	TRBV28	TGTGCCAGCAGTTTAAACAGGTTTGGGGATACGCAGTATTTT	CASSLNRFGDTQYF
TRBD1	-	TRBJ1-6	TRBV30	TGTGCCTGGGAACAGGGGAATTCACCCCTCCACTTT	CAWEQGNSPLHF
-	-	TRBJ1-3	TRBV5-6	TGTGCCAGCAGCCCACTCGACTCTGGAAACACCATATATTTT	CASSPLDSGNTIYF
TRBD2	-	TRBJ2-1	TRBV11-2	TGTGCCAGCAGCTTAGACGGGGCTAGCGGGATCAATGAGCAGTTCTTC	CASSLDGASGINEQFF
TRBD1	-	TRBJ2-1	TRBV5-1	TGCGCCAGCAGTTTCTCCCCGACAGGGACCTCCTACAATGAGCAGTTCTTC	CASSFSPTGTSYNEQFF
-	-	TRBJ2-1	TRBV4-1	TGCGCCAGCAGCCAAGTTCTTGCGCATCCGTTCTTC	CASSQVLAHPFF
TRBD1	-	TRBJ2-7	TRBV7-9	TGTGCCAGCAGCAAGACAGGGGGCTCTACCTACGAGCAGTACTTC	CASSKTGGSTYEQYF
TRBD2	-	TRBJ2-7	TRBV28	TGTGCCAGCAGTTCCGGACTAGCGGGAGGGGTGCAGTACTTC	CASSSGLAGGVQYF
-	-	TRBJ2-7	TRBV5-4	TGTGCCAGCAGCTTCTACGGGGCGGGCGAGCAGTACTTC	CASSFYGAGEQYF
TRBD2	-	TRBJ2-3	TRBV29-1	TGCAGCGTTACCGTAGCGGGAGTTACAGATACGCAGTATTTT	CSVTVAGVTDTQYF
-	-	TRBJ1-5	TRBV18	TGTGCCAGCTCACGGGGGGCTGGCAATCAGCCCCAGCATTTT	CASSRGAGNQPQHF
TRBD2	-	TRBJ2-2	TRBV7-3	TGTGCCAGCAGCCAGCGGGAGGGTCCCGGGGAGCTGTTTTTT	CASSQREGPGELFF
TRBD1	many	TRBJ2-7	TRBV29-1	TGCAGCGTGGTCCGTGACAGGGGCTCCTACGAGCAGTACTTC	CSVVRDRGSYEQYF
-	-	TRBJ2-1	TRBV2	TGTGCCAGCAGTCGCTCGAGGTCCGAATTGGGGTTCTTC	CASSRSRSELGFF
TRBD2	once	TRBJ2-1	TRBV4-1	TGCGCCAGCAGCCCTCGAGGACTAGCGGGAGTTTGGTCCTACAATGAGCAGTTCTTC	CASSPRGLAGVWSYNEQFF
-	-	TRBJ1-4	TRBV27	TGTGCCAGCAGTTTATCAGGTAGAACTAATGAAAAACTGTTTTTT	CASSLSGRTNEKLFF
-	few	TRBJ2-1	TRBV5-1	TGCGCCAGCAGAAAGGAAATAGCAGGCAATGAGCAGTTCTTC	CASRKEIAGNEQFF
TRBD2	few	TRBJ2-1	TRBV7-3	TGTGCCAGCAGCTTAGGACTAGCGCCGAATGAGCAGTTCTTC	CASSLGLAPNEQFF
-	-	TRBJ2-2	TRBV27	TGTGCCAGCAGTTCATCCGGGACACCCTTCACCGGGGAGCTGTTTTTT	CASSSSGTPFTGELFF
TRBD2	-	TRBJ2-2	TRBV10-3	TGTGCCATCAGTTCTAGCGGCCCGAACACCGGGGAGCTGTTTTTT	CAISSSGPNTGELFF
-	-	TRBJ1-2	TRBV7-9	TGTGCCAGCAGAAATGGGGCAGGCTATGGCTACACCTTC	CASRNGAGYGYTF
-	-	TRBJ2-4	TRBV19	TGTGCCAGTAGTAGGGGATCAGGGGACACCCTGGGGCGTATGAAGAACATTCAGTACTTC	CASSRGSGDTLGRMKNIQYF
TRBD2	-	TRBJ2-2	TRBV27	TGTGCCAGCAGCCGACTAGCGGGCCAAACCGGGGAGCTGTTTTTT	CASSRLAGQTGELFF
TRBD2	few	TRBJ2-1	TRBV19	TGTGCCAGTAGAGGCGGGAGCTCTCTCAATGAGCAGTTCTTC	CASRGGSSLNEQFF
TRBD1	-	TRBJ1-1	TRBV27	TGTGCCAGCAGTACCTCGACAGGGGGACGGGGCACTGAAGCTTTCTTT	CASSTSTGGRGTEAFF
-	-	TRBJ1-5	TRBV2	TGTGCCAGCAGCCTGACGAGGAATCAGCCCCAGCATTTT	CASSLTRNQPQHF
TRBD1	-	TRBJ2-3	TRBV15	TGTGCCACCAGCAGTCCAACAAACAGGGGGCCGACAGATACGCAGTATTTT	CATSSPTNRGPTDTQYF
-	-	TRBJ2-7	TRBV10-2	TGCGCCAGCAATCGGGACAACTCCTACGAGCAGTACTTC	CASNRDNSYEQYF
-	-	TRBJ2-5	TRBV10-2	TGCGCCAGCAGTGAGCCAGGAAGGACCCAGTACTTC	CASSEPGRTQYF
-	-	TRBJ1-3	TRBV28	TGTGCCAGCAGTTTGTACGCTCCTTCAGGGACTGGAAACACCATATATTTT	CASSLYAPSGTGNTIYF
-	-	TRBJ1-6	TRBV9	TGTGCCAGCAGCGTATTGTCAGAGAATTCACCCCTCCACTTT	CASSVLSENSPLHF
-	-	TRBJ1-4	TRBV7-2	TGTGCCAGCAGCTCAGAGACAGCGCTGCGGGAAAAACTGTTTTTT	CASSSETALREKLFF
-	-	TRBJ2-1	TRBV12-5	TGTGCTAGTGGTTTGCTATACAATGAGCAGTTCTTC	CASGLLYNEQFF
-	-	TRBJ2-3	TRBV27	TGTGCCAGCAGTTTAGAAACGGGACGCGTGCTTCCAGATACGCAGTATTTT	CASSLETGRVLPDTQYF
-	-	TRBJ1-5	TRBV18	TGTGCCAGCGCGGACATAAATCAGCCCCAGCATTTT	CASADINQPQHF
-	-	TRBJ2-2	TRBV18	TGTGCCAGCTCACTCTTCCGGGACATGGAGGCCGGGGAGCTGTTTTTT	CASSLFRDMEAGELFF
-	-	TRBJ2-1	TRBV4-2	TGTGCCAGCAGCGCGGCGGATCAGGTGCATGAGCAGTTCTTC	CASSAADQVHEQFF
-	once	TRBJ2-7	TRBV25-1	TGTGCCAGCAGTGTCCTAGATGGGGCTACCCCATCCGGCGAGCAGTACTTC	CASSVLDGATPSGEQYF
-	-	TRBJ1-4	TRBV19	TGTGCCAGTAGTATAGTCCGGACAGTCCGAGATGAAAAACTGTTTTTT	CASSIVRTVRDEKLFF
-	-	TRBJ2-7	TRBV6-1	TGTGCCAGCAGTAGACTCCTATCCTACGAGCAGTACTTC	CASSRLLSYEQYF